This T cell receptor beta chain originates from a study of blood T cells in healthy people across ages. Study-level results: Researchers deemed the diversity estimates from one million T cells underestimates. CMV status of donors was unknown, possibly confounding expanded clonotype changes.

In regard to this clonotype: Its antigen remains unknown.

The draw of peripheral blood yielded ten milliliters from each donor. Primers used in a second PCR of roughly 6 to 11 cycles were a sample-barcoded 5' primer and a J-beta primer mix. TCRdb ran MiXCR on the 5' RACE reads and lists one entry per CDR3 protein. The table shows fewer than 2,000,000 distinct CDR3 sequences, with 35% to 50% occurring only once. The CDR3 is 15 residues long. With 2 bases removed from V and 7 bases from J, the gap between germline ends came to 15 bases. Germline V lookup: CDR1 SGHAT, CDR2 FQNNGV. The chain couples TRBV11-2 to TRBJ1-5, with a possible D match to TRBD1 (5 bases). The specimen was blood. The clonotype was recovered from a human donor in good health. CDR3 sequence reads: CASSLSGGVGQPQHF. DNA for the CDR3: TGTGCCAGCAGCTTAAGCGGGGGAGTAGGACAGCCCCAGCATTTT.